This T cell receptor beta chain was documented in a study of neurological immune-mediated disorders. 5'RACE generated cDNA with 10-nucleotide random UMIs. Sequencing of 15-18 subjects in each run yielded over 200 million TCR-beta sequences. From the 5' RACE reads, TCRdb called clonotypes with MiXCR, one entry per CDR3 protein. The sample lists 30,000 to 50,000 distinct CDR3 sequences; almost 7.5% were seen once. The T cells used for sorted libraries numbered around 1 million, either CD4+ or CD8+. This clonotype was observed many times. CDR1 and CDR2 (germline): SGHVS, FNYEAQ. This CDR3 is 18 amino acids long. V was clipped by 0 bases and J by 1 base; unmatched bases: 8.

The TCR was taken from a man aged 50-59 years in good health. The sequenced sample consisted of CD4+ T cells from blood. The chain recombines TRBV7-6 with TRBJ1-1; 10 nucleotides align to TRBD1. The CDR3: CASSLAWRDRGRNTEAFF. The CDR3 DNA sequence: TGTGCCAGCAGCTTAGCTTGGCGGGACAGGGGACGGAACACTGAAGCTTTCTTT.